This T cell receptor beta chain was retrieved from a study of cytotoxic CD8 clonotypes in ibrutinib-treated CLL. As for the study in general: After a median of 68 months, approximately 15 patients stayed remitted and 12 progressed; responses had been partial in around 25 and complete in 2. Findings of the study overall: There were few public clonotypes, and on treatment they contracted or stayed stable.

The CDR3 length is 13 residues. Trimming shortened V by 5 bases and J by 0 bases, and 5 bases separated the two germline ends. Germline CDR1 and CDR2: LNHDA and SQIVND (reference sequence). This clone showed up just a few times. No antigen is known for it. With sequencing, the targeted depth ranged from 1 in 200,000 to 1 in 1 million T cells. Profiling relied on immunoSEQ multiplex PCR, and the TCRdb table lists in-frame clones only, not all of them. The sample holds 140,000 or so clones, around three quarters seen once. The sequence came from a human donor with chronic lymphocytic leukemia. The sequencing here drew on PBMCs, taken after 12 months of ibrutinib treatment. This chain connects TRBV19 to TRBJ1-5, with unresolved D. CDR3 sequence: CASSWGSNQPQHF. DNA for the CDR3: TGTGCCAGTAGTTGGGGTAGCAATCAGCCCCAGCATTTT.